The present TCR beta chain was sequenced within a study of beta chain features in type 1 diabetes. Broader study findings: Sequencing used cDNA, and cells with high TCR expression could therefore be over-represented. Moderate but significant shortening of TCRB CDR3s was recorded in all four CD4+ subsets from Type 1 diabetes patients.

The isolated RNA, all of it, was reverse transcribed, so expressed TCRB transcripts were what got sequenced. Assay: immunoSEQ multiplex PCR; the TCRdb copy retains only in-frame clones and omits some. The sample holds roughly 50,000 clones; 42% are singletons and the top ten take approximately 1.5%. It was one heparinised blood draw, averaging about 116 mL, that each donor gave. This CDR3 is built from 15 residues. Germline CDR1 MNHEY, CDR2 SVGAGI. V lost 0 bases, J lost 5 bases, and 3 bases stayed unmatched. A word on this clone: Antigen unknown.

The receptor comes from a man aged 30 to 39 with type 1 diabetes. Sequencing used Tregs from blood. V gene TRBV6-5 combines with J gene TRBJ1-2; 10 bases map to TRBD1. CDR3 region: CASSYSGTGEYGYTF. The CDR3 DNA follows: TGTGCCAGCAGTTACTCTGGGACAGGGGAATATGGCTACACCTTC.